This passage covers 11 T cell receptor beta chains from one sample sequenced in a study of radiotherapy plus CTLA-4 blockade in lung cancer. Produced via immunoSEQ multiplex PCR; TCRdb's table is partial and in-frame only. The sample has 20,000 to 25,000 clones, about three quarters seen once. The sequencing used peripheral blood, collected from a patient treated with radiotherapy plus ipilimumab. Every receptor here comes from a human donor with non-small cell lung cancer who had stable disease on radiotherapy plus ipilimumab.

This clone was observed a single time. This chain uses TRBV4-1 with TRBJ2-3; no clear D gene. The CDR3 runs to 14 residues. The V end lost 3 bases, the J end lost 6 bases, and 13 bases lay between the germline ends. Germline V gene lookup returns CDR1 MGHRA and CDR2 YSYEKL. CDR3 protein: CASSQETVTDTQYF. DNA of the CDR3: TGCGCCAGCAGCCAGGAGACGGTCACGGATACGCAGTATTTT.

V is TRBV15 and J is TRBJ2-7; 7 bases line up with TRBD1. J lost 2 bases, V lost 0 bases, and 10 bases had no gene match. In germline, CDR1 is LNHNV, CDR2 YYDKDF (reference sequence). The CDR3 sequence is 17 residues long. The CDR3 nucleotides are TGTGCCACCAGCAGAGAAGGGTGGACAGGCTTTACCTACGAGCAGTACTTC. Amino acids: CATSREGWTGFTYEQYF. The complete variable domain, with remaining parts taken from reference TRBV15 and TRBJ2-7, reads DAMVIQNPRYQVTQFGKPVTLSCSQTLNHNVMYWYQQKSSQAPKLLFHYYDKDFNNEADTPDNFQSRRPNTSFCFLDIRSPGLGDTAMYLCATSREGWTGFTYEQYFGPGTRLTVT.

CDR3 DNA sequence: TGCAGTGGACGCCGGGGAGAGACCCAGTACTTC. This encodes CSGRRGETQYF. The genes are TRBV20-1 and TRBJ2-5; a possible D gene is TRBD2 (5 bases). Germline-derived CDR1 and CDR2 are DFQATT and SNEGSKA (reference sequence). The CDR3 is made up of 11 amino acids. Trimming stripped 7 bases from V and 4 bases from J, with 10 bases between.

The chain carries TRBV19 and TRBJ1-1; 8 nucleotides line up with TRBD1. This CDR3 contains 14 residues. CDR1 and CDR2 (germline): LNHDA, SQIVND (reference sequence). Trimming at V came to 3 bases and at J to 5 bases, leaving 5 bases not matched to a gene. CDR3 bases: TGTGCCAGTAGTATCGCAACAGGGGGAACTGAAGCTTTCTTT. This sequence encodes CASSIATGGTEAFF. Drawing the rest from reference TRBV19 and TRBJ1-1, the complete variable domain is DGGITQSPKYLFRKEGQNVTLSCEQNLNHDAMYWYRQDPGQGLRLIYYSQIVNDFQKGDIAEGYSVSREKKESFPLTVTSAQKNPTAFYLCASSIATGGTEAFFGQGTRLTVV.

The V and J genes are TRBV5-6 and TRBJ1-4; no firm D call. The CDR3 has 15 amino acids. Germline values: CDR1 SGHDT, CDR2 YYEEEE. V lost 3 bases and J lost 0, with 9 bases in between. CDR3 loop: CASSSVVATNEKLFF. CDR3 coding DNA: TGTGCCAGCAGCTCGGTCGTTGCAACTAATGAAAAACTGTTTTTT.

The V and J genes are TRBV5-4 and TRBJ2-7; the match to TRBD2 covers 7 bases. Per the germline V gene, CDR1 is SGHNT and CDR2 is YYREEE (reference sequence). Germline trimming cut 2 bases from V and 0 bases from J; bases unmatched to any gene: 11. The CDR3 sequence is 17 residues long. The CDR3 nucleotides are TGTGCCAGCAGCTTCGAAGCGGGAAAGGGAAGCTCCTACGAGCAGTACTTC. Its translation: CASSFEAGKGSSYEQYF.

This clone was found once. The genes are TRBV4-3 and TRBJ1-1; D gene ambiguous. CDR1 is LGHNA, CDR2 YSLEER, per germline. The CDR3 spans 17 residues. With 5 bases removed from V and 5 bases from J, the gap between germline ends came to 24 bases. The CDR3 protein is CASSKVGRQPPLTEAFF. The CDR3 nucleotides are TGCGCCAGCAGCAAAGTGGGTCGTCAGCCTCCGTTGACTGAAGCTTTCTTT.

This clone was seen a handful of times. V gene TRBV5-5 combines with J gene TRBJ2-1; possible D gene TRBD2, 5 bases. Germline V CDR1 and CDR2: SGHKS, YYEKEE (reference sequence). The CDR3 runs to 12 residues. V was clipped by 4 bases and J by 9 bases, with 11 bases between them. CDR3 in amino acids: CASSLTRGEQFF. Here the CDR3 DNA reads TGTGCCAGCAGCCTGACCCGGGGTGAGCAGTTCTTC.

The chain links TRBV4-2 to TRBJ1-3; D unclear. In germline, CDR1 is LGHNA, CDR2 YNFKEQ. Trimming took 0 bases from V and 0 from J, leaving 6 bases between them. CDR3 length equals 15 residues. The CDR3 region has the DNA TGTGCCAGCAGCCAAGATTGGACCTCTGGAAACACCATATATTTT. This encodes CASSQDWTSGNTIYF.

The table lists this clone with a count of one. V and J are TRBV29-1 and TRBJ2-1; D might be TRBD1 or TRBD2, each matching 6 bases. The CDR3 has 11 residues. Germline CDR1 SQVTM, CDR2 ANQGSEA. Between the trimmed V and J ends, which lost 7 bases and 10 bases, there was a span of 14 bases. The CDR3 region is CSAARGAEQFF. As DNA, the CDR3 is TGCAGCGCCGCAAGGGGGGCGGAGCAGTTCTTC.

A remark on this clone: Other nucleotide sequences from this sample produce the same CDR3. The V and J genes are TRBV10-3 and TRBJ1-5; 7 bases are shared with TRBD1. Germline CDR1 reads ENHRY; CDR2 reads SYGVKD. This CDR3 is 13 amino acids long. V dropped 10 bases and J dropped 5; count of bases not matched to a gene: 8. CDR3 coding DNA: TGTGCCACCCACGACAGGGAGGATCAGCCCCAGCATTTT. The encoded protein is CATHDREDQPQHF.